Sequencing of this T cell receptor beta chain was carried out in a study of PD-L1 blockade in urothelial cancer. Overall study: Patients arrived having already received 0 to 3 prior chemotherapy regimens.

Germline CDR1 and CDR2: LGHNA and YNFKEQ. The V and J ends lost 0 bases and 2 bases, in that order; junction bases with no gene match: 10. CDR3 length equals 18 residues. The time point was: peripheral blood 6 weeks after treatment start. Only in-frame clones appear in the TCRdb table, and some are missing; sequencing was by immunoSEQ multiplex PCR. Here the sample spans 35,000 to 55,000 clones, 80% to 90% being singletons. The sequencing here drew on PBMCs, taken around atezolizumab (anti-PD-L1) treatment. This clonotype was obtained from a man in his sixties with urothelial cancer. The V call is TRBV4-2, the J call TRBJ2-7; 10 nucleotides align to TRBD2. CDR3 DNA sequence: TGTGCCAGCAGCCAAGAAGGGCTAGCGGGGGCCGGGGCCTACGAGCAGTACTTC. Its protein product is CASSQEGLAGAGAYEQYF.